The 17 T cell receptor beta chains given below trace back to one sample, sequenced in a study of shared clonotypes between healthy human individuals. The protocol was immunoSEQ multiplex PCR, while the TCRdb copy is restricted to in-frame clones and leaves out a portion. Of approximately 2,300,000 clones detected, just under 95% appear once; the ten largest clones hold around 0.35%. The sequenced material came from naive CD4+ T cells from PBMCs. Subset indicated: CD45RA+ positively selected. These receptors all stem from a man aged 18 to 30 in good health. Some clones in this sample may be carry-over from other donors' samples.

The chain joins TRBV19 to TRBJ2-2; no definite D call. V lost 4 bases to trimming and J lost 0 bases, with 6 bases between them. Germline loops: CDR1 LNHDA, CDR2 SQIVND (reference sequence). CDR3 length: 14 residues. CDR3 nucleotide sequence: TGTGCCAGTAGTAAAGGCCCGAACACCGGGGAGCTGTTTTTT. Amino acid sequence: CASSKGPNTGELFF.

The J gene is TRBJ1-2, the V gene TRBV2, with D hard to call. Germline V gene data show CDR1 as SNHLY and CDR2 as FYNNEI. Trimming took 1 base from V and 8 from J, leaving 5 bases between them. The CDR3 runs to 11 residues. The DNA for the CDR3 is TGTGCCAGCAGTGAAGAATCCGGCTACACCTTC. Its translation is CASSEESGYTF.

The gene calls are TRBV27 and TRBJ2-1, with 7 bases that match TRBD1. The J segment lost 7 bases and the V segment lost 6 bases, leaving 15 bases of the junction unmatched. This CDR3 region has 16 residues. The germline gives CDR1 MNHEY, CDR2 SMNVEV (reference sequence). CDR3 in DNA: TGTGCCAGCAGAAAAAGGACAGGCAGCCAAATGAATGAGCAGTTCTTC. This gives the protein CASRKRTGSQMNEQFF.

This clone was picked up a small number of times. Other DNA variants within this sample encode the same CDR3. V gene TRBV30 combines with J gene TRBJ1-5; D unresolved. This CDR3 contains 14 residues. Germline V gene sequence: CDR1 GTSNPN, CDR2 SVGIG (reference sequence). V lost 1 base, J lost 4 bases, and 11 bases lay in between. The CDR3: CAWSALGGNQPQHF. Here the CDR3 DNA reads TGTGCCTGGAGTGCCCTGGGCGGGAATCAGCCCCAGCATTTT.

The chain is built from TRBV6-1 and TRBJ1-4; a possible D gene is TRBD1 (6 bases). CDR3 length equals 15 residues. Germline loops: CDR1 MNHNS, CDR2 SASEGT. V was pared by 6 bases and J by 5 bases, with 16 bases between. CDR3 in amino acids: CASSRGSYVNEKLFF. CDR3 nucleotide sequence: TGTGCCAGCAGCAGGGGTTCGTACGTCAATGAAAAACTGTTTTTT.

V is TRBV28 and J is TRBJ1-2; the D is unclear. V gave up 5 bases and J gave up 2 bases, with 9 bases separating them. Germline V CDR1 and CDR2: MDHEN, SYDVKM. This CDR3 comprises 13 residues. The CDR3 loop is CASSTGQNYGYTF. The CDR3, as DNA: TGTGCCAGCAGTACTGGCCAAAACTATGGCTACACCTTC.

This chain links TRBV7-7 with TRBJ2-2; a possible D gene is TRBD1 (5 bases). This CDR3 comprises 14 residues. CDR1 and CDR2 from the germline V gene are SSHAT and FNYEAQ (reference sequence). V lost 1 base, J lost 6 bases, and 9 bases lay in between. The chain's CDR3 is CASSLVRGPGELFF. The CDR3, as DNA: TGTGCCAGCAGCTTAGTAAGGGGCCCCGGGGAGCTGTTTTTT.

The J gene is TRBJ1-3, the V gene TRBV4-1, with D uncertain. Trimming took off 0 bases at V and 0 bases at J, with 12 bases between the two ends. This CDR3 is built from 17 residues. Germline V gene data show CDR1 as MGHRA and CDR2 as YSYEKL. The CDR3 sequence: CASSQDHSVFSGNTIYF. The CDR3, as DNA: TGCGCCAGCAGCCAAGATCACTCAGTCTTCTCTGGAAACACCATATATTTT.

The rearrangement uses TRBV5-6 and TRBJ2-3, with TRBD2 matching 7 bases. The CDR3 totals 16 residues. Germline-derived CDR1 and CDR2 are SGHDT and YYEEEE. The V segment lost 0 bases and the J segment 0 bases; nucleotides outside the gene matches: 4. This CDR3 reads CASSLDGSGSTDTQYF. The CDR3 bases are TGTGCCAGCAGCTTGGATGGTAGCGGGAGCACAGATACGCAGTATTTT.

CDR3 nucleotide sequence: TGTGCCAGCAGTGAAGCGCTTACGGGAACAAGCGGGGAGGAGACCCAGTACTTC. It translates to CASSEALTGTSGEETQYF. The chain uses TRBV2 and TRBJ2-5; 7 bases are a match to TRBD2. The CDR3 length is 18 residues. J gave up 5 bases and V 0 bases, and 15 bases lay outside the gene matches. Germline loops: CDR1 SNHLY, CDR2 FYNNEI.

The V gene is TRBV10-1, the J gene TRBJ2-3, with 11 positions matching TRBD2. The CDR3 loop spans 15 amino acids. J lost 6 bases, V lost 5 bases, and 7 bases had no gene match. Germline V CDR1 and CDR2: WNHNN, SYGVQD (reference sequence). Here the CDR3 DNA reads TGCGCCAGCAGTTTAGCGGGAGGGCCCCCCGATACGCAGTATTTT. Encoded protein: CASSLAGGPPDTQYF.

CDR3 DNA sequence: TGTGCCAGCAGCAAGGGACTAGCGGGAGGTTACGAGCAGTACTTC. Translation: CASSKGLAGGYEQYF. This rearrangement joins TRBV11-3 to TRBJ2-7; 15 positions match TRBD2. With 5 bases clipped from V and 4 bases from J, the junction kept 3 bases outside the gene matches. Germline assignment: CDR1 SGHNT and CDR2 YENEEA. There are 15 residues in the CDR3.

The CDR3 DNA sequence: TGTGCCAGCAGTAACGGAGGGCCGGGGGATACGCAGTATTTT. Protein product: CASSNGGPGDTQYF. The genes are TRBV2 and TRBJ2-3; D perhaps matches TRBD2 (6 bases). V gave up 5 bases and J gave up 6 bases, with 15 bases separating them. CDR3 length: 14 amino acids. Germline CDR1 and CDR2: SNHLY and FYNNEI. The whole variable domain, filled in from reference TRBV2 and TRBJ2-3, reads EPEVTQTPSHQVTQMGQEVILRCVPISNHLYFYWYRQILGQKVEFLVSFYNNEISEKSEIFDDQFSVERPDGSNFTLKIRSTKLEDSAMYFCASSNGGPGDTQYFGPGTRLTVL.

This chain joins TRBV7-6 and TRBJ2-5; no clear D gene. CDR1 and CDR2 (germline): SGHVS, FNYEAQ. The CDR3 totals 12 residues. Trimming pared 3 bases from V and 5 bases from J, leaving 7 bases between. CDR3 sequence (DNA): TGTGCCAGCAGCTTTTACAAGGAGACCCAGTACTTC. It yields the protein CASSFYKETQYF. The complete variable domain, with remaining parts taken from reference TRBV7-6 and TRBJ2-5, reads GAGVSQSPRYKVTKRGQDVALRCDPISGHVSLYWYRQALGQGPEFLTYFNYEAQQDKSGLPNDRFSAERPEGSISTLTIQRTEQRDSAMYRCASSFYKETQYFGPGTRLLVL.

The rearrangement joins TRBV7-9 to TRBJ2-2; TRBD1 agrees at 7 bases. V shed 5 bases and J 4 bases; nucleotides not matched to a gene: 13. The CDR3 totals 17 residues. Germline CDR1 SEHNR, CDR2 FQNEAQ (reference sequence). CDR3 in amino acids: CASSPLFTGVVTGELFF. CDR3 nucleotide sequence: TGTGCCAGCAGCCCACTATTCACAGGGGTGGTCACCGGGGAGCTGTTTTTT. The variable domain in full, with the rest retrieved from reference TRBV7-9 and TRBJ2-2, is DTGVSQNPRHKITKRGQNVTFRCDPISEHNRLYWYRQTLGQGPEFLTYFQNEAQLEKSRLLSDRFSAERPKGSFSTLEIQRTEQGDSAMYLCASSPLFTGVVTGELFFGEGSRLTVL.

The rearrangement joins TRBV2 to TRBJ1-4; the D is unclear. The germline CDR1 and CDR2 sequences are SNHLY and FYNNEI. This CDR3 is built from 14 residues. The V gene lost 4 bases and the J gene lost 3 bases, with 9 bases spanning the gap. This CDR3 reads CASSALLANEKLFF. CDR3 sequence (DNA): TGTGCCAGCAGTGCCCTGTTGGCTAATGAAAAACTGTTTTTT. Full variable domain (missing parts from reference TRBV2 and TRBJ1-4): EPEVTQTPSHQVTQMGQEVILRCVPISNHLYFYWYRQILGQKVEFLVSFYNNEISEKSEIFDDQFSVERPDGSNFTLKIRSTKLEDSAMYFCASSALLANEKLFFGSGTQLSVL.

The chain combines TRBV18 with TRBJ1-4; D ambiguous. V lost 3 bases and J 8 bases, leaving 16 bases between the germline ends. The CDR3 runs to 15 residues. Germline V gene lookup returns CDR1 KGHSH and CDR2 LQKENI. The CDR3 DNA reads as TGTGCCAGCTCACCGACGGAGGGAACTAGGGAAAAACTGTTTTTT. Residues: CASSPTEGTREKLFF.